This is a list of T cell receptor beta chains from one sample in a study of blood T cell repertoires in COVID-19. Repertoires were generated with immunoSEQ multiplex PCR, while TCRdb's copy carries only in-frame clones and drops some. The table records 51,000 or so clones, about four fifths of them present only once. Sequencing was done on a sample of peripheral blood. These receptors were taken from a woman at least 80 years old with COVID-19, enrolled during active disease. The CDR3 runs from the conserved cysteine through the conserved F or W. Only some rows state a clone size, as once, few, many or a class for expanded clones.

-	TRBJ2-5	TRBV25-1	CASSYDPGTGSQETQYF
-	TRBJ2-1	TRBV5-6	CASSLFTTGGKNEQFF
-	TRBJ2-4	TRBV21-1	CASSSGRGVKNIQYF
-	TRBJ2-7	TRBV6-1	CASSEPSGRVEQYF
-	TRBJ1-5	TRBV19	CASSTGGGSNQPQHF
-	TRBJ2-2	TRBV5-1	CASSSVGTSLSGELFF
few	TRBJ1-1	TRBV2	CASSGLTEAFF
-	TRBJ1-4	TRBV3-1/TRBV3-2	CASSQAGLRGEKLFF
-	TRBJ2-1	TRBV5-4	CASSPMSEGSYNEQFF
once	TRBJ1-3	TRBV5-4	CASSVDSVSGNTIYF
-	TRBJ2-1	TRBV4-2	CVSSPGGASGRVNEQFF
-	TRBJ2-7	TRBV11-2	CASSLEAGSSYEQYF
-	TRBJ1-2	TRBV7-9	CASSKSVGTWNGYTF
-	TRBJ1-1	TRBV6-6	CASSYSGGGTEAFF
-	TRBJ2-1	TRBV24-1	CATSGGLAGPYNEQFF
-	TRBJ1-2	TRBV19	CASSMAVSGYGYTF
-	TRBJ1-6	TRBV7-6	CASSPGRGQINSPLHF
-	TRBJ1-3	TRBV5-4	CASSLWGVSGNTIYF
once	TRBJ2-7	TRBV28	CAILPLGQGPYEQYF
once	TRBJ2-7	TRBV27	CASSLKDRLDYEQYF
-	TRBJ2-3	TRBV6-5	CASRTSGRTDTQYF
-	TRBJ1-5	TRBV18	CASSPVQVSNQPQHF
-	TRBJ2-2	TRBV18	CASSPQGTATGELFF
once	TRBJ1-1	TRBV14	CASSSQVAGLAFF
-	TRBJ2-4	TRBV7-9	CASSWKTGQGAKNIQYF
-	TRBJ1-4	TRBV23-1	CASTPKGRGAATNEKLFF
-	TRBJ2-7	TRBV28	CASSSLTGYSFYEQYF
-	TRBJ2-7	TRBV19	CASSTLGTTPYEQYF
-	TRBJ2-5	TRBV7-9	CASSRGAGGGRETQYF
-	TRBJ2-1	TRBV14	CASRSASGTYNEQFF
-	TRBJ2-3	TRBV7-2	CASSPTGLAGGSTDTQYF
-	TRBJ2-1	TRBV5-1	CASSFQQGGYNEQFF
-	TRBJ2-2	TRBV7-2	CASTGLAGDHGELFF
medium-sized	TRBJ2-2	TRBV7-9	CASSLHGLAGVPDTGELFF
-	TRBJ2-5	TRBV2	CASSPRGNQYF
-	TRBJ1-2	TRBV14	CASSQDNFYGYTF
-	TRBJ1-1	TRBV6-6	CASSPLRTGEAFF
-	TRBJ2-1	TRBV27	CASRQVVAGGLDEQFF
-	TRBJ1-1	TRBV29-1	CGGGQGTEAFF